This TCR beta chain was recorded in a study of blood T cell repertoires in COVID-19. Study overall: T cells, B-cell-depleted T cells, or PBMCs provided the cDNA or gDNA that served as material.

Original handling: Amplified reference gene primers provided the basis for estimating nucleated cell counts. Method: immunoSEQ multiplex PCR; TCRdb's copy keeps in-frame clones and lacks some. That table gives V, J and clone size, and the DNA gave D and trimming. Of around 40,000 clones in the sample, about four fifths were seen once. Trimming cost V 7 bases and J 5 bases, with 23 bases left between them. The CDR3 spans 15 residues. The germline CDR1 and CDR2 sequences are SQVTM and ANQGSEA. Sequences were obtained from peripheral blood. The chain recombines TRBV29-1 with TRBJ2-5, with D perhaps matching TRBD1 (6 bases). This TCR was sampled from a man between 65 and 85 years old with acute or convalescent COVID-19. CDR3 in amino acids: CSAATGTSNWETQYF. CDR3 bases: TGCAGCGCCGCGACCGGGACAAGCAACTGGGAGACCCAGTACTTC.